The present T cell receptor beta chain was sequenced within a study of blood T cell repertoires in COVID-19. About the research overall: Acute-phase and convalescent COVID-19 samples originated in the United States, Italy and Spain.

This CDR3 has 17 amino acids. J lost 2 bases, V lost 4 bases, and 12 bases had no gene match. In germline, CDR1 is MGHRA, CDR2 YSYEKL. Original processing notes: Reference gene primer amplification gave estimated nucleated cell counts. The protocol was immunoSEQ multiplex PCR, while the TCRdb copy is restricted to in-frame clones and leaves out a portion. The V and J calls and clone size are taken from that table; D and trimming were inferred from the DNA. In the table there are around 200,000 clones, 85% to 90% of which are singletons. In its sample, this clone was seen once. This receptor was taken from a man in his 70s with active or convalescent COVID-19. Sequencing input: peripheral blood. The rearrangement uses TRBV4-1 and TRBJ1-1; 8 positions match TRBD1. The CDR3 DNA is TGCGCCAGCAGCCGGTCACCCGGGACAGGCGAAAACACTGAAGCTTTCTTT. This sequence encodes CASSRSPGTGENTEAFF.